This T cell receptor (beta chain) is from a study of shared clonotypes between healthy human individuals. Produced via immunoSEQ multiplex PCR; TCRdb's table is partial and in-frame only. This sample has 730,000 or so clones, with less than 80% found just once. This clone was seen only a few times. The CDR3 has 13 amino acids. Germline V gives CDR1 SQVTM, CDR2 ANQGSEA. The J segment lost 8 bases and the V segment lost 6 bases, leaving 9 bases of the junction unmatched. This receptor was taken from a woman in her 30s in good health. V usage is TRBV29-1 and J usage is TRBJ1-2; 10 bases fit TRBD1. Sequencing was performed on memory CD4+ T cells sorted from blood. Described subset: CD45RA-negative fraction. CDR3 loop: CSVEGQGLRGYTF. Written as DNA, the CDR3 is TGCAGCGTGGAGGGACAGGGGTTGCGAGGCTACACCTTC.